The 7 T cell receptor beta chains below come from one sample, sequenced in a study of cytomegalovirus exposure and HLA in healthy donors. The PCR contained 60 Vbeta and 13 Jbeta primers. Measured with immunoSEQ multiplex PCR; TCRdb has only the in-frame clones, and not every one. Its listing shows roughly 200,000 clones. Sequenced: PBMCs. The receptors stem from a girl aged 2-10 years in good health and CMV-seropositive.

The CDR3 here is CASSGKGMNTEAFF. The CDR3 nucleotides read TGTGCCAGCAGTGGGAAGGGGATGAACACTGAAGCTTTCTTT. V gene TRBV25-1 combines with J gene TRBJ1-1, with D perhaps TRBD1 (5 bases). The CDR3 contains 14 residues. V dropped 4 bases and J dropped 0 bases, with 9 bases sitting between them. In germline, CDR1 is MGHDK, CDR2 SYGVNS.

The V and J genes are TRBV5-3 and TRBJ2-7; the match to TRBD1 covers 7 bases. TRBV5-3 is placed among ORFs of uncertain function. This CDR3 contains 15 residues. J lost 2 bases, V lost 8 bases, and 13 bases had no gene match. The CDR3 here is CARILRGQRPYEQYF. CDR3 nucleotides: TGTGCCAGGATCCTACGGGGACAGCGGCCCTACGAGCAGTACTTC.

The genes are TRBV2 and TRBJ2-1, with TRBD2 identical over 12 bases. V shed 7 bases and J 0 bases; nucleotides not matched to a gene: 16. The germline gives CDR1 SNHLY, CDR2 FYNNEI. CDR3 size: 20 residues. DNA of the CDR3: TGTGCCAGCACCCCGGGGGGGACTAGCGGGCTCTTAAGCTCCTACAATGAGCAGTTCTTC. Translated, it gives CASTPGGTSGLLSSYNEQFF.

This chain joins TRBV5-1 and TRBJ2-5; weak D call: TRBD1 (5 bases). The CDR3 spans 12 residues. Between the trimmed V and J ends, which lost 4 bases and 3 bases, there was a span of 7 bases. Looked up from germline, CDR1 is SGHRS and CDR2 is YFSETQ. The DNA of the CDR3 is TGCGCCAGCAGCCAGGGCAAAGAGACCCAGTACTTC. This codes for CASSQGKETQYF.

The chain is built from TRBV19 and TRBJ2-2; 8 nucleotides align to TRBD1. The CDR3 runs to 18 residues. The V gene's germline CDR1 is LNHDA and CDR2 SQIVND (reference sequence). The V segment lost 6 bases and the J segment 0 bases; nucleotides outside the gene matches: 12. The CDR3 protein is CASREGQGASSNTGELFF. CDR3 in DNA: TGTGCCAGTAGAGAAGGACAGGGAGCTAGTTCGAACACCGGGGAGCTGTTTTTT.

The chain combines TRBV9 with TRBJ2-1; D is perhaps TRBD1 (6 bases). There are 17 residues in the CDR3. The germline gives CDR1 SGDLS, CDR2 YYNGEE. Between the trimmed V and J ends, which lost 3 bases and 6 bases, there was a span of 22 bases. The CDR3 sequence: CASSDSPGHRNPNEQFF. The CDR3 DNA sequence: TGTGCCAGCAGCGACTCACCGGGACATAGAAACCCCAATGAGCAGTTCTTC.

The chain combines TRBV9 with TRBJ2-7; D may be TRBD1 (6 bases). The germline V gene has CDR1 SGDLS and CDR2 YYNGEE. V was clipped by 1 base and J by 3 bases, with 14 bases between them. This CDR3 comprises 15 residues. The CDR3 DNA sequence: TGTGCCAGCAGCGTATCTCACGGACAGCACTACGAGCAGTACTTC. Its translation: CASSVSHGQHYEQYF.